The rows below give T cell receptor beta chains drawn from one sample of a study of CD8 T cells in Susac syndrome. TCRdb processed the immunoSEQ multiplex PCR reads anew with MiXCR; each CDR3 protein has one entry. The table records about 110,000 distinct CDR3 sequences, around 95% of them present only once. Sequencing was carried out using CD4+ T cells from PBMCs. The origin of the receptors is a human donor in good health. Both conserved end residues are part of each CDR3. Each record gives: V gene, D gene, clone size, J gene, CDR3 protein, CDR3 DNA. A D gene is named only where the DNA matches it firmly. Size values are once, few and many counts, or a class for expanded clones, and some rows have none.

TRBV5-6,-,-,TRBJ1-5,CASSLMGQPDQPQHF,TGTGCCAGCAGCTTGATGGGGCAGCCCGATCAGCCCCAGCATTTT
TRBV15,TRBD1,-,TRBJ2-7,CATSRPGTGAEEQYF,TGTGCCACCAGCAGGCCCGGGACAGGGGCTGAAGAGCAGTACTTC
TRBV18,TRBD1,-,TRBJ2-1,CASSPPGQGRNEQFF,TGTGCCAGCTCACCTCCGGGACAGGGAAGGAATGAGCAGTTCTTC
TRBV13,-,-,TRBJ2-1,CASSLGEGTYNEQFF,TGTGCCAGCAGCTTAGGGGAGGGGACCTACAATGAGCAGTTCTTC
TRBV27,-,-,TRBJ1-1,CASSLRGGLEAFF,TGTGCCAGCAGTTTAAGAGGGGGTCTAGAAGCTTTCTTT
TRBV18,-,-,TRBJ2-7,CASSPATGSGEQYF,TGTGCCAGCTCACCAGCGACGGGATCCGGCGAGCAGTACTTC
TRBV15,-,-,TRBJ2-7,CATSRDGQSEQYF,TGTGCCACCAGCAGAGATGGACAGTCCGAGCAGTACTTC
TRBV28,-,-,TRBJ2-5,CASTEETQYF,TGTGCCAGCACCGAAGAGACCCAGTACTTC
TRBV4-2,-,once,TRBJ1-1,CASSQAPGRAEAFF,TGTGCCAGCAGCCAAGCTCCGGGTCGGGCTGAAGCTTTCTTT
TRBV10-3,TRBD1,-,TRBJ1-2,CAISGTGSSNDYTF,TGTGCCATCAGTGGGACAGGGAGTAGTAACGACTACACCTTC
TRBV29-1,-,few,TRBJ1-1,CSVHEGVNTEAFF,TGCAGTGTACATGAGGGAGTGAACACTGAAGCTTTCTTT
TRBV2,-,-,TRBJ1-4,CASYFYSNEKLFF,TGTGCCAGCTACTTCTACAGTAATGAAAAACTGTTTTTT
TRBV12-3/TRBV12-4,-,-,TRBJ2-7,CASSLLDGYEQYF,TGTGCCAGCAGTTTACTAGATGGGTACGAGCAGTACTTC
TRBV5-6,TRBD1,-,TRBJ1-2,CASSLDRGSYGYTF,TGTGCCAGCAGCCTGGACAGGGGGAGCTATGGCTACACCTTC
TRBV2,TRBD1,-,TRBJ2-5,CASSETGNQETQYF,TGTGCCAGCAGTGAGACAGGGAACCAAGAGACCCAGTACTTC
TRBV7-9,TRBD1,-,TRBJ2-7,CASSPQRPGQGSYEQYF,TGTGCCAGCAGCCCCCAACGACCGGGACAGGGGTCCTACGAGCAGTACTTC
TRBV3-1,TRBD1,-,TRBJ2-1,CASSYRGGQGWNEQFF,TGTGCCAGCAGCTACCGAGGGGGACAGGGGTGGAATGAGCAGTTCTTC
TRBV2,-,-,TRBJ2-1,CASSSGTGNEQFF,TGTGCCAGCAGTTCCGGGACGGGGAATGAGCAGTTCTTC
TRBV27,-,-,TRBJ2-5,CASSLQGTETQYF,TGTGCCAGCAGTTTGCAGGGTACGGAGACCCAGTACTTC
TRBV20-1,-,once,TRBJ2-6,CSAGRRSGANVLTF,TGCAGTGCTGGACGGCGCTCTGGGGCCAACGTCCTGACTTTC
TRBV12-3/TRBV12-4,-,-,TRBJ1-2,CASSLRGSHGYTF,TGTGCCAGCAGTTTGAGGGGATCCCACGGCTACACCTTC
TRBV3-1,TRBD2,-,TRBJ2-7,CASSQEGLAGAEQYF,TGTGCCAGCAGCCAAGAAGGGCTAGCGGGCGCCGAGCAGTACTTC
TRBV3-1,-,once,TRBJ2-1,CASSRPIGEQFF,TGTGCCAGCAGCAGACCTATAGGGGAGCAGTTCTTC
TRBV29-1,-,-,TRBJ2-5,CSVEPLSGGTQYF,TGCAGCGTTGAACCCCTGTCTGGAGGGACCCAGTACTTC
TRBV7-2,-,-,TRBJ2-7,CASSLAAGSYEQYF,TGTGCCAGCAGCTTGGCGGCTGGGTCCTACGAGCAGTACTTC
TRBV6-4,TRBD1,-,TRBJ2-2,CASSLRTGNTGELFF,TGTGCCAGCAGTCTGAGGACAGGGAACACCGGGGAGCTGTTTTTT
TRBV9,-,-,TRBJ2-2,CASNVDTSNTGELFF,TGTGCCAGCAATGTGGACACCTCGAACACCGGGGAGCTGTTTTTT
TRBV28,-,-,TRBJ2-4,CASSSTGAQNIQYF,TGTGCCAGCAGTAGTACAGGAGCCCAAAACATTCAGTACTTC
TRBV28,-,-,TRBJ2-7,CASSLSRGEQYF,TGTGCCAGCAGTTTAAGCAGGGGCGAGCAGTACTTC
TRBV9,TRBD2,-,TRBJ2-3,CASSTAGGRDTQYF,TGTGCCAGCAGCACAGCGGGGGGTCGAGATACGCAGTATTTT
TRBV5-1,TRBD2,-,TRBJ2-1,CASSLAIAGPNEQFF,TGCGCCAGCAGCTTGGCCATAGCGGGGCCCAATGAGCAGTTCTTC
TRBV7-8,TRBD2,-,TRBJ2-3,CASSADGRVEDTQYF,TGTGCCAGCAGCGCTGACGGGAGGGTAGAGGATACGCAGTATTTT
TRBV7-2,TRBD2,once,TRBJ2-7,CASSLGGLAKADEQYF,TGTGCCAGCAGCTTAGGGGGACTAGCCAAGGCTGACGAGCAGTACTTC
TRBV24-1,TRBD1,-,TRBJ1-1,CATSDRRGPFF,TGTGCCACCAGTGATCGGAGGGGGCCTTTCTTT
TRBV12-3/TRBV12-4,-,-,TRBJ2-4,CASSFGRDSRSKNIQYF,TGTGCCAGCAGTTTCGGGCGGGACAGTCGATCCAAAAACATTCAGTACTTC
TRBV23-1,-,-,TRBJ1-1,CASSQFKQKAF,TGCGCCAGCAGTCAATTTAAGCAGAAGGCATTT
TRBV2,-,-,TRBJ1-5,CASSANSNQPQHF,TGTGCCAGCAGTGCGAATAGCAATCAGCCCCAGCATTTT
TRBV30,-,-,TRBJ1-1,CAWRTGNTEAFF,TGTGCCTGGAGGACAGGGAACACTGAAGCTTTCTTT
TRBV12-3/TRBV12-4,TRBD2,-,TRBJ2-3,CASSTPGLAASQSQYF,TGTGCCAGCAGTACTCCGGGACTAGCGGCCTCCCAGTCGCAGTATTTT
TRBV20-1,TRBD1,-,TRBJ1-5,CSAIKTGGALPQHF,TGCAGTGCTATCAAGACAGGGGGCGCGCTGCCCCAGCATTTT
TRBV20-1,-,-,TRBJ1-4,CSAPGNEKLFF,TGCAGTGCTCCTGGGAATGAAAAACTGTTTTTT
TRBV5-1,-,-,TRBJ1-1,CASSLEGWGESEAFF,TGCGCCAGCAGCTTGGAGGGTTGGGGGGAGTCTGAAGCTTTCTTT
TRBV2,-,-,TRBJ1-2,CASRLGQNYGYTF,TGTGCCAGCAGGCTCGGACAGAACTATGGCTACACCTTC
TRBV3-1,-,few,TRBJ2-5,CASSHGGGQETQYF,TGTGCCAGCAGCCACGGAGGGGGCCAAGAGACCCAGTACTTC
TRBV3-1,TRBD2,-,TRBJ2-2,CASSQDRTSFTLTGELFF,TGTGCCAGCAGCCAAGACCGGACTAGCTTCACGTTAACCGGGGAGCTGTTTTTT
TRBV20-1,TRBD1,-,TRBJ2-7,CSAAPGQGAYEQYF,TGCAGTGCTGCCCCGGGACAGGGGGCCTACGAGCAGTACTTC
TRBV25-1,-,-,TRBJ1-2,CASSAMGVRGSINYGYTF,TGTGCCAGCAGTGCGATGGGGGTAAGGGGTAGTATAAACTATGGCTACACCTTC
TRBV18,-,-,TRBJ1-4,CASSPGTTNEKLFF,TGTGCCAGCTCACCAGGAACAACTAATGAAAAACTGTTTTTT
TRBV4-3,-,-,TRBJ1-4,CASSQETPEKLFF,TGCGCCAGCAGCCAAGAGACACCGGAAAAACTGTTTTTT
TRBV29-1,-,-,TRBJ1-3,CSVNSGNTIYF,TGCAGCGTGAACTCTGGAAACACCATATATTTT
TRBV5-1,-,-,TRBJ2-5,CASSLGTSQETQYF,TGCGCCAGCAGCCTCGGGACTTCTCAAGAGACCCAGTACTTC
TRBV5-4,-,-,TRBJ1-4,CASSSVRGEKLFF,TGTGCCAGCAGCTCGGTCCGAGGTGAAAAACTGTTTTTT
TRBV18,-,once,TRBJ2-7,CASSPPQGILYEQYF,TGTGCCAGCTCACCACCGCAGGGGATCCTATACGAGCAGTACTTC
TRBV7-3,TRBD2,-,TRBJ2-5,CASSSAGGLETQYF,TGTGCCAGCAGCTCGGCGGGGGGCTTAGAGACCCAGTACTTC
TRBV2,-,-,TRBJ1-6,CASSEAPFGQGANSPLHF,TGTGCCAGCAGTGAAGCGCCCTTCGGGCAGGGAGCAAATTCACCCCTCCACTTT
TRBV12-3/TRBV12-4,-,-,TRBJ1-4,CASRGPWEKLFF,TGTGCCAGCCGGGGCCCCTGGGAAAAACTGTTTTTT
TRBV6-2/TRBV6-3,TRBD2,-,TRBJ2-7,CASSYLGLAAEQYF,TGTGCCAGCAGTTACCTGGGACTAGCGGCCGAGCAGTACTTC
TRBV5-1,-,-,TRBJ2-2,CASSYPGTRNTGELFF,TGCGCCAGCAGCTACCCCGGGACACGGAACACCGGGGAGCTGTTTTTT